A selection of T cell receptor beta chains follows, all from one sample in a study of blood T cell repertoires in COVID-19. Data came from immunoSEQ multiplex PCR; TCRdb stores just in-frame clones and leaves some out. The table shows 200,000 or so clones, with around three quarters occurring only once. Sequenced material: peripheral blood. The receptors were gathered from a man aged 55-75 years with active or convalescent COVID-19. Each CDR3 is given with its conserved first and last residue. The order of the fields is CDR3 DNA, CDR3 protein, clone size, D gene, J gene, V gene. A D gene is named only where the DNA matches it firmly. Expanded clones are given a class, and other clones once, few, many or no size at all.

DNA: TGTGCCATCAGCTCCCCTAGCGGGCCCGGCACCGGGGAGCTGTTTTTT
CDR3: CAISSPSGPGTGELFF
size: .
D: TRBD2
J: TRBJ2-2
V: TRBV10-3

DNA: TGTGCCAGCAGTTTAGGGACTAGCGTCAATGAGCAGTTCTTC
CDR3: CASSLGTSVNEQFF
size: .
D: TRBD2
J: TRBJ2-1
V: TRBV6-4

DNA: TGTGCCAGTACCTGGTTGACAGGTGGTAGCTCCTACAATGAGCAGTTCTTC
CDR3: CASTWLTGGSSYNEQFF
size: .
D: .
J: TRBJ2-1
V: TRBV19

DNA: TGTGCCAGCAGGCAAGGAGGCAGTCCCTACGAGCAGTACTTC
CDR3: CASRQGGSPYEQYF
size: .
D: .
J: TRBJ2-7
V: TRBV28

DNA: TGTGCCAGCAGCTTGGGCGTTAGGGACACGAACACCGGGGAGCTGTTTTTT
CDR3: CASSLGVRDTNTGELFF
size: .
D: .
J: TRBJ2-2
V: TRBV5-5

DNA: TGTGCCAGCAGGTCCCCGACAGGGGGCGGGTATGGCTACACCTTC
CDR3: CASRSPTGGGYGYTF
size: .
D: TRBD1
J: TRBJ1-2
V: TRBV28

DNA: TGTGCCAGCAGCTTAGACCGGGGTTTCGGGGCAGATACGCAGTATTTT
CDR3: CASSLDRGFGADTQYF
size: .
D: .
J: TRBJ2-3
V: TRBV5-4

DNA: TGTGCCAGCAGTTACCGGTCAGGGGCTGAAGCTTTCTTT
CDR3: CASSYRSGAEAFF
size: .
D: .
J: TRBJ1-1
V: TRBV6-5

DNA: TGTGCCAGTATAGACCCCGGAGAGCGTAGCGGCGGGGAGCTGTTTTTT
CDR3: CASIDPGERSGGELFF
size: .
D: .
J: TRBJ2-2
V: TRBV19

DNA: TGTGCCTCCCTGGGGGCAGGGGACCACGAGCAGTACTTC
CDR3: CASLGAGDHEQYF
size: .
D: .
J: TRBJ2-7
V: TRBV13

DNA: TGTGCCAGTAGTATAGGGACAGGGGCCTCCTATGGCTACACCTTC
CDR3: CASSIGTGASYGYTF
size: once
D: TRBD1
J: TRBJ1-2
V: TRBV19

DNA: TGCGCCAGCAGCTTGGCTGCAGGGGGTTCAAACATTCAGTACTTC
CDR3: CASSLAAGGSNIQYF
size: .
D: TRBD1
J: TRBJ2-4
V: TRBV5-1

DNA: TGTGCCACCAGTGATTCTCGGGGGGCAGATACGCAGTATTTT
CDR3: CATSDSRGADTQYF
size: .
D: TRBD2
J: TRBJ2-3
V: TRBV24-1

DNA: TGTGCCTGGAGGACTAGCGGACTTATCTACGAGCAGTACTTC
CDR3: CAWRTSGLIYEQYF
size: .
D: TRBD2
J: TRBJ2-7
V: TRBV30

DNA: TGTGCCAGCAGGATGACAGGGGATGTAGGTGGCTACACCTTC
CDR3: CASRMTGDVGGYTF
size: once
D: TRBD1
J: TRBJ1-2
V: TRBV2

DNA: TGTGCCAGCAGCTTATCTATAGCGGGAGTGTCCACAGATACGCAGTATTTT
CDR3: CASSLSIAGVSTDTQYF
size: once
D: TRBD2
J: TRBJ2-3
V: TRBV11-2

DNA: TGTGCCAGCATCGGAGGGGTCACTGAAGCTTTCTTT
CDR3: CASIGGVTEAFF
size: .
D: .
J: TRBJ1-1
V: TRBV12-3/TRBV12-4

DNA: TGTGCCAGCAGCTTGTTACAGGGCTCAAATCAGCCCCAGCATTTT
CDR3: CASSLLQGSNQPQHF
size: .
D: .
J: TRBJ1-5
V: TRBV5-8

DNA: TGTGCCAGCAGCCCCCACAGGGCCGACCACTACTCTGGGGCCAACGTCCTGACTTTC
CDR3: CASSPHRADHYSGANVLTF
size: few
D: .
J: TRBJ2-6
V: TRBV14

DNA: TGCAGCGTTGCAAGCGGACAAGAGACCCAGTACTTC
CDR3: CSVASGQETQYF
size: .
D: .
J: TRBJ2-5
V: TRBV29-1

DNA: TGTGCCAGCAGCAAAGGGAGGCGGGAAGGTTTGTACAATGAGCAGTTCTTC
CDR3: CASSKGRREGLYNEQFF
size: .
D: .
J: TRBJ2-1
V: TRBV11-3

DNA: TGTGCCAGCCTCCGAGACAGTCCAGAAGCCGAAGCTTTCTTT
CDR3: CASLRDSPEAEAFF
size: .
D: .
J: TRBJ1-1
V: TRBV6-4

DNA: TGTGCCAGCAGCCCACGGACCGGGGAGCTGTTTTTT
CDR3: CASSPRTGELFF
size: .
D: .
J: TRBJ2-2
V: TRBV7-3

DNA: TGTGCCACCAGTCACAGAAACCAAGAGACCCAGTACTTC
CDR3: CATSHRNQETQYF
size: few
D: .
J: TRBJ2-5
V: TRBV24-1

DNA: TGCGCCAGCAGCTTAGAGGCTAGCGGGAGTGAGACCCAGTACTTC
CDR3: CASSLEASGSETQYF
size: .
D: TRBD2
J: TRBJ2-5
V: TRBV5-1

DNA: TGTGCCATCAGTGAGGGGGAGACTGAAGCTTTCTTT
CDR3: CAISEGETEAFF
size: once
D: .
J: TRBJ1-1
V: TRBV10-3

DNA: TGTGCCAGCAGCCGACAGGAGAGGTCCTACAATGAGCAGTTCTTC
CDR3: CASSRQERSYNEQFF
size: .
D: .
J: TRBJ2-1
V: TRBV2

DNA: TGCGCCAGCAGCTCAGCTCTAGCGGGAGTAAGGGAGCAGTACTTC
CDR3: CASSSALAGVREQYF
size: .
D: TRBD2
J: TRBJ2-7
V: TRBV5-1

DNA: TGTGCCAGCAGCTCAATTCCCCTGGGACTAGCGGCCTACAATGAGCAGTTCTTC
CDR3: CASSSIPLGLAAYNEQFF
size: .
D: TRBD2
J: TRBJ2-1
V: TRBV7-9